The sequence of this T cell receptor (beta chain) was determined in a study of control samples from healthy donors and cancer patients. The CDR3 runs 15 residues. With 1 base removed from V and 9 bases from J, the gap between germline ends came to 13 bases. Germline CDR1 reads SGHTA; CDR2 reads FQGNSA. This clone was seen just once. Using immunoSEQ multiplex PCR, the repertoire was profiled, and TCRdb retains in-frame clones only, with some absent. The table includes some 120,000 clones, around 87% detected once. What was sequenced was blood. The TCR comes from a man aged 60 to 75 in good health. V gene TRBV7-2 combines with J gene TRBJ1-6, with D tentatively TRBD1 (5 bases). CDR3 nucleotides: TGTGCCAGCAGCTTAGTAGGGGCAGGGACTTCACCCCTCCACTTT. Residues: CASSLVGAGTSPLHF.